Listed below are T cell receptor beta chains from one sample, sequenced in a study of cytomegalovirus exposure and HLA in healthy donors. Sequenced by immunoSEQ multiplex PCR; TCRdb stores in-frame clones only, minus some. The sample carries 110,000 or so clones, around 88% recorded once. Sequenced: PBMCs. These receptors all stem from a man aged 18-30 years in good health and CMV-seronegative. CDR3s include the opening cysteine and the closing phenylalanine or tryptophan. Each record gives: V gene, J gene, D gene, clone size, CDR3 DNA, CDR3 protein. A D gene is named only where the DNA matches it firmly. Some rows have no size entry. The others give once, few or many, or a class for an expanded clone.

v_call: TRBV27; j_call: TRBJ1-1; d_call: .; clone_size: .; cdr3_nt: TGTGCCAGCAGTTCTCCCCCCGGTGCGGGGAGAGGCACTGAAGCTTTCTTT; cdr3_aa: CASSSPPGAGRGTEAFF
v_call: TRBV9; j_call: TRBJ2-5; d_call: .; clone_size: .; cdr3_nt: TGTGCCAGCAGCCCCCGCTGGGACATCAAGGGGGCCCAGTACTTC; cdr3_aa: CASSPRWDIKGAQYF
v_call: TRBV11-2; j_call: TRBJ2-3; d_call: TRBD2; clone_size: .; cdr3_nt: TGTGCCAGCAGCTTAATGACTAGCGGTCACACAGATACGCAGTATTTT; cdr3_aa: CASSLMTSGHTDTQYF
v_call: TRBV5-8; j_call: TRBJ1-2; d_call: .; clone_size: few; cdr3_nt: TGTGCCAGCAGCTTGGAGAGAGATTATGGCTACACCTTC; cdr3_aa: CASSLERDYGYTF
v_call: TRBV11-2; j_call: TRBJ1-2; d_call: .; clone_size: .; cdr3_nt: TGTGCCAGCAGCTCCCGCCGGCCCCGGGGGGGCGAAGGCTATGGCTACACCTTC; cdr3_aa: CASSSRRPRGGEGYGYTF
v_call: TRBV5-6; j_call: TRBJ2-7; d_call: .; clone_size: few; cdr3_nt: TGTGCCAGCAGCCTCTACGAGAGGCAGTACTTC; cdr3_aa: CASSLYERQYF
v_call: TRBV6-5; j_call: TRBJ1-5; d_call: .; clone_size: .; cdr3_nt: TGTGCCAGCATCTTACGGCCGGGGTCCGAGCCCCAGCATTTT; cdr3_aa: CASILRPGSEPQHF
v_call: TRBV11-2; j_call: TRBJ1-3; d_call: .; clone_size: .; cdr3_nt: TGTGCCAGCAGCCTAAGGAGGTCTGGAAACACCATATATTTT; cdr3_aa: CASSLRRSGNTIYF
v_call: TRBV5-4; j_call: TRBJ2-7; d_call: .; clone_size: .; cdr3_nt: TGTGCCAGCAGCACCGGGACTTATTCCTACGAGCAGTACTTC; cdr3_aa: CASSTGTYSYEQYF
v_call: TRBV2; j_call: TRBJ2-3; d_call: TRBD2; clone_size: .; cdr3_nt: TGTGCCAGCGAATTAATGGCGGGGGGGAGCACAGATACGCAGTATTTT; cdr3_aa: CASELMAGGSTDTQYF
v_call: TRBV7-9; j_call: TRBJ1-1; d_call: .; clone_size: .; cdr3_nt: TGTGCCAGCAGCTATGCAGGATATGAAGCTTTCTTT; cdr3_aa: CASSYAGYEAFF
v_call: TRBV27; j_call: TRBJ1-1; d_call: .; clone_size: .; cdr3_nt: TGTGCCAGCAGCAAAACAGGGTTTACAGGATCTAACACTGAAGCTTTCTTT; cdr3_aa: CASSKTGFTGSNTEAFF
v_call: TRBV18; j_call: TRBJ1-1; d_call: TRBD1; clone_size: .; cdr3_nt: TGTGCCAGCTCACGGGGACAGGGGGCGATGAACACTGAAGCTTTCTTT; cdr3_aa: CASSRGQGAMNTEAFF
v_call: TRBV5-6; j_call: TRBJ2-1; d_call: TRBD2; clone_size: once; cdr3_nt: TGTGCCAGCAGCTTTAGCGGGACTCAAGGAAATGAGCAGTTCTTC; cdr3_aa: CASSFSGTQGNEQFF
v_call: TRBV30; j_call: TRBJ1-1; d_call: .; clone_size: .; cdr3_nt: TGTGCCTGGAGTCTCAGGGTATCTGAAGCTTTCTTT; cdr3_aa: CAWSLRVSEAFF
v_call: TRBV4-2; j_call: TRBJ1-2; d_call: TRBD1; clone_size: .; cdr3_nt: TGTGCCAGCAGCCAGACAGGGGGCAGTGGCTACACCTTC; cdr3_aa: CASSQTGGSGYTF
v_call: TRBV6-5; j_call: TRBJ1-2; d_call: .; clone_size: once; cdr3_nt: TGTGCCAGCAGTTACTCGACAGCTAGGGCGGGGGGCTACACCTTC; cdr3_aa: CASSYSTARAGGYTF
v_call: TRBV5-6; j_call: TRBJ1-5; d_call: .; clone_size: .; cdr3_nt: TGTGCCAGCAGCTTGGGGGGGGGTCGGGGTCAGCCCCAGCATTTT; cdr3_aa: CASSLGGGRGQPQHF
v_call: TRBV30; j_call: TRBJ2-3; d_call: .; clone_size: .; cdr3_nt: TGTGCCTGGACCCTTAGCACAGATACGCAGTATTTT; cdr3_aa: CAWTLSTDTQYF
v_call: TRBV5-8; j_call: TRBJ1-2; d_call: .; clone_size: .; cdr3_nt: TGTGCCAGCAGCCAAGAATTCGGGGGGATCTGGGCTAACTATGGCTACACCTTC; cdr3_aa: CASSQEFGGIWANYGYTF
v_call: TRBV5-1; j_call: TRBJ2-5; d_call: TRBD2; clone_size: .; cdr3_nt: TGCGCCAGCAGCTTCGGGACTAGCGGGCAAGAGACCCAGTACTTC; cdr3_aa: CASSFGTSGQETQYF
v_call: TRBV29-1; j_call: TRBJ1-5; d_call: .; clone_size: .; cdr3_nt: TGCAGCGCACAGGGAAGCAATCAGCCCCAGCATTTT; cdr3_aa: CSAQGSNQPQHF
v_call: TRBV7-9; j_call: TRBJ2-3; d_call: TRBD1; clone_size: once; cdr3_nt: TGTGCCAGCAGCTGGACCGGGACAGGGAACACAGATACGCAGTATTTT; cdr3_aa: CASSWTGTGNTDTQYF
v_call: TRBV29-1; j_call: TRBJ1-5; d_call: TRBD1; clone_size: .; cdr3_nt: TGCAGCGTTGTCCTTGGGACAGGGGGTCAGCCCCAGCATTTT; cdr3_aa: CSVVLGTGGQPQHF